Here is one T cell receptor (beta chain) with its context. This clone's antigen is unknown. Base-call qualities are not available, and no considerably larger clone is one nucleotide away. Library construction relied on the immunoSEQ multiplex PCR assay. Drawn from immuneACCESS, this table holds only the in-frame rearrangements with V and J called that TCRdb kept. Clones are partly lost; checked studies trace under half to an unresolved V gene and leave the rest unexplained. The sample table contains 10,000 to 12,000 clones; only one count was recorded for around two thirds of them. The top ten hold about an eighth of the sample. The source of the sample is a study of CD4+ T cells in melanoma (dated 2022 in TCRdb). Background for the entire study: Neoantigen-specific CD4+ T cells in human melanoma were investigated in the study. The research as a whole found: Diverse differentiation states were reported to be shown by neoantigen-specific CD4+ T cells in melanoma. The report described a correlation between neoantigen-specific CD4+ T cells and the function of CD8+ T cells, macrophages and B cells.

There are 14 amino acids in the CDR3, from cysteine to phenylalanine inclusive. The read is trimmed to its CDR3 DNA, 42 bases read in frame from base 1. The donors were melanoma patients. The rearrangement combines TRBV1 with TRBJ2-3; TRBD2, the table's D call, lacks a check against the DNA. TRBV1 is shown as a pseudogene. The TCR comes from a human donor with melanoma. What was sequenced was cells from a culture (not recorded whether cultured in vitro). This receptor carries the CDR3 CAHPGGEHTDTQYF. The DNA sequence reads TGCGCACACCCGGGGGGGGAACACACAGATACGCAGTATTTT.